Described below is a single TCR beta chain sequence and its context. The sample comes from a study of cytomegalovirus exposure and HLA in healthy donors. Germline-derived CDR1 and CDR2 are SGHTA and FQGTGA. This CDR3 has 12 residues. Trimming at V came to 2 bases and at J to 10 bases, leaving 5 bases not matched to a gene. PCR primers comprised 60 Vbeta and 13 Jbeta primers. Sequencing was performed with immunoSEQ multiplex PCR; in TCRdb, only in-frame clones are kept and a portion is missing. The sample lists fewer than 300,000 clones; about nine tenths were seen once. The chain recombines TRBV7-3 with TRBJ2-7; 7 bases fit TRBD1. The receptor's source is a man aged 35-49 years in good health and CMV-seropositive. The material sequenced was PBMCs. The CDR3 region is CASSLSNRGQYF. DNA for the CDR3: TGTGCCAGCAGCTTATCCAACAGGGGACAGTACTTC.